The 17 T cell receptor beta chains listed next were all sequenced from one sample in a study of blood T cell repertoires in COVID-19. Only in-frame clones appear in the TCRdb table, and some are missing; sequencing was by immunoSEQ multiplex PCR. This repertoire shows around 220,000 clones, approximately 85% found once; its top ten account for around 8%. The specimen was peripheral blood. The source of these receptors is a woman of 80 years or more with COVID-19, enrolled during active disease.

The rearrangement links TRBV15 to TRBJ2-7, with D possibly TRBD2 on 7 matching bases. Germline assignment: CDR1 LNHNV and CDR2 YYDKDF (reference sequence). Trimming cost V 5 bases and J 1 base, with 18 bases left between them. The CDR3 contains 16 residues. In DNA form, the CDR3 reads TGTGCCACCAGCCCTCTAGGGGGGGCGCGGTCCTACGAGCAGTACTTC. Encoded protein: CATSPLGGARSYEQYF.

V usage is TRBV6-5 and J usage is TRBJ1-6; D is perhaps TRBD1 (5 bases). Germline V gives CDR1 MNHEY, CDR2 SVGAGI. This CDR3 has 15 amino acids. V was shortened by 5 bases and J by 7 bases, with 15 bases between the two germline ends. The CDR3 region is CASSRAGGANSPLHF. CDR3 sequence (DNA): TGTGCCAGCAGTCGGGCGGGGGGTGCGAATTCACCCCTCCACTTT.

The chain's CDR3 is CAWSPGGQTDTQYF. The CDR3 nucleotides are TGTGCCTGGAGCCCGGGAGGGCAGACAGATACGCAGTATTTT. The J gene is TRBJ2-3, the V gene TRBV30, with 8 positions matching TRBD2. CDR3 length equals 14 residues. Trimming at V came to 3 bases and at J to 3 bases, leaving 5 bases not matched to a gene. Germline loops: CDR1 GTSNPN, CDR2 SVGIG (reference sequence).

The chain employs TRBV20-1 and TRBJ1-5; the match to TRBD1 covers 7 bases. The J segment lost 1 base and the V segment lost 3 bases, leaving 9 bases of the junction unmatched. Germline-derived CDR1 and CDR2 are DFQATT and SNEGSKA (reference sequence). CDR3 length: 16 amino acids. The CDR3 sequence is CSASSTGFWSNQPQHF. CDR3 coding DNA: TGCAGTGCTAGTTCGACAGGGTTTTGGAGCAATCAGCCCCAGCATTTT.

The chain combines TRBV28 with TRBJ2-3; D not resolved. The CDR3 runs to 16 residues. Germline V gene sequence: CDR1 MDHEN, CDR2 SYDVKM. V was trimmed by 4 bases and J by 6 bases, leaving 20 bases between them. CDR3 DNA: TGTGCCAGCAGTTCCCAAGGTACAGTTGCGCTGGATACGCAGTATTTT. This codes for CASSSQGTVALDTQYF.

The DNA of the CDR3 is TGTGCCAGCAGCCCAGGGACAGGGGGCTACACTGAAGCTTTCTTT. Translated, it gives CASSPGTGGYTEAFF. The chain carries TRBV7-9 and TRBJ1-1, with 12 bases identical to TRBD1. CDR3 length: 15 residues. After removal of 5 bases from V and 3 bases from J, the junction contained 4 bases not matched to a gene. Germline V CDR1 and CDR2: SEHNR, FQNEAQ (reference sequence).

The chain employs TRBV5-1 and TRBJ2-7, with 8 bases identical to TRBD1. There are 16 residues in the CDR3. Germline CDR1 SGHRS, CDR2 YFSETQ. V shed 0 bases and J 6 bases; nucleotides not matched to a gene: 11. Here the CDR3 reads CASSLVAGTGGAEQYF. The CDR3 DNA is TGCGCCAGCAGCTTGGTCGCCGGGACAGGAGGGGCCGAGCAGTACTTC.

The chain is built from TRBV5-4 and TRBJ1-2, with 7 bases identical to TRBD1. The germline CDR1 and CDR2 sequences are SGHNT and YYREEE (reference sequence). The CDR3 spans 14 residues. Trimming removed 1 base from V and 2 bases from J; junction bases left unmatched: 2. Here the CDR3 reads CASSLPGGNYGYTF. In DNA, the CDR3 is TGTGCCAGCAGCTTGCCAGGGGGGAACTATGGCTACACCTTC.

The rearrangement links TRBV30 to TRBJ1-2, with TRBD1 identical over 7 bases. This CDR3 region has 13 residues. The V and J ends lost 2 bases and 3 bases, in that order; junction bases with no gene match: 3. Germline CDR1 is GTSNPN and CDR2 is SVGIG (reference sequence). The CDR3 sequence is CAWSWQGDYGYTF. CDR3 DNA sequence: TGTGCCTGGAGTTGGCAGGGGGACTATGGCTACACCTTC.

This CDR3 is CAWSAARTGVNTEAFF. The DNA for the CDR3 is TGTGCCTGGAGTGCGGCCCGGACAGGTGTGAACACTGAAGCTTTCTTT. This chain links TRBV30 with TRBJ1-1, with 7 bases matching TRBD1. The V and J ends lost 1 base and 0 bases, in that order; junction bases with no gene match: 8. Germline V gene sequence: CDR1 GTSNPN, CDR2 SVGIG (reference sequence). The length of the CDR3 is 16 residues.

The CDR3 here is CASSLVPTGWDGYTF. The CDR3 DNA sequence: TGTGCCAGCAGCTTAGTCCCGACAGGATGGGATGGCTACACCTTC. The chain links TRBV7-8 to TRBJ1-2; a weak D match, TRBD1 (6 bases). CDR1 and CDR2 (germline): SGHVS, FQNEAQ. Trimming removed 1 base at V and 6 bases at J, with 15 bases between. There are 15 residues in the CDR3.

This sequence joins TRBV27 and TRBJ1-5; 10 positions match TRBD1. Germline CDR1 and CDR2: MNHEY and SMNVEV (reference sequence). This CDR3 contains 15 residues. J gave up 6 bases and V 2 bases, and 4 bases lay outside the gene matches. The CDR3 coding sequence is TGTGCCAGCAGTTTAAGACAGGGGGCCGGTCAGCCCCAGCATTTT. It codes for CASSLRQGAGQPQHF.

This clone was detected many times. CDR3 sequence (DNA): TGCGCCAGCAGTCTTGGTGGCGGGAGGAACATTCAGTACTTC. This encodes CASSLGGGRNIQYF. The chain carries TRBV5-1 and TRBJ2-4, with TRBD2 matching 8 bases. V lost 5 bases to trimming and J lost 7 bases; unmatched junction nucleotides: 8. This CDR3 is built from 14 residues. Germline-derived CDR1 and CDR2 are SGHRS and YFSETQ.

The chain links TRBV29-1 to TRBJ2-7; the D gene is possibly TRBD2 (5 bases). Germline values: CDR1 SQVTM, CDR2 ANQGSEA. This CDR3 is 13 amino acids long. The V gene lost 6 bases and the J gene lost 5 bases, with 17 bases spanning the gap. In DNA form, the CDR3 reads TGCAGCGTGACCGGGATTCTTAGGGACGAGCAGTACTTC. This gives the protein CSVTGILRDEQYF.

This clone was counted once. The J gene is TRBJ2-5, the V gene TRBV6-7; TRBD1 agrees at 9 bases. TRBV6-7 belongs to the ORF category, with a function that is uncertain. The CDR3 is 17 residues long. V was pared by 9 bases and J by 5 bases, with 19 bases of the junction left unmatched. CDR3 sequence (DNA): TGTGCCAGTGGACAAGAGGGACAGGGACTGACCGGGGAGACCCAGTACTTC. Translating it yields CASGQEGQGLTGETQYF.

J is TRBJ1-5 and V is TRBV28; 9 nucleotides align to TRBD1. V trimming: 2 bases; J trimming: 7 bases; junction bases outside the gene matches: 9. This CDR3 region has 16 residues. Germline lookup yields CDR1 MDHEN and CDR2 SYDVKM. CDR3 sequence (DNA): TGTGCCAGCAGTTTAACAGGGGGCGGCCTTTCCCAGCCCCAGCATTTT. This sequence encodes CASSLTGGGLSQPQHF.

The V and J genes are TRBV12-5 and TRBJ2-2; 7 bases match TRBD1. This CDR3 is 16 amino acids long. The V gene's germline CDR1 is LGHNT and CDR2 FRNRAP. J was trimmed by 3 bases and V by 3 bases; bases with no gene match: 7. CDR3 region: CASGFLPGTDTGELFF. CDR3 DNA: TGTGCTAGTGGTTTCCTCCCGGGGACAGACACCGGGGAGCTGTTTTTT.